The text below deals with one TCR beta chain. This CDR3 has 21 residues. In the PCR, 60 Vbeta and 13 Jbeta primers were used. TCRdb's copy holds only in-frame clones and misses some; the assay was immunoSEQ multiplex PCR. The sample yields fewer than 90,000 clones, around four fifths seen once. The record originates from a study of cytomegalovirus exposure and HLA in healthy donors. V is TRBV21-1 and J is TRBJ1-4; the table's D call, TRBD1, was not checked against the DNA. TRBV21-1 is annotated as a pseudogene. The receptor was isolated from a human donor in good health. Sequencing was performed on PBMCs. CDR3: CASSKGHFGSGGGFLGEKLFF. CDR3 coding DNA: TGTGCCAGCAGCAAAGGTCACTTTGGGTCAGGGGGCGGGTTTTTGGGTGAAAAACTGTTTTTT.